This TCR beta chain was captured in a study of shared clonotypes between healthy human individuals. This clone was observed a handful of times. CDR3 size: 13 residues. V shed 5 bases and J shed 1 base, with 8 bases lying between them. The germline V gene encodes CDR1 SGHNT and CDR2 YENEEA. An even split of each subset's genomic DNA across several immunoSEQ plates was performed. Clones were sequenced by immunoSEQ multiplex PCR, and TCRdb holds only the in-frame ones, with some missing. The sample contains about 2.5 million clones, around 90% of which appear only once. The chain is built from TRBV11-3 and TRBJ1-1; D not certain. This receptor was taken from a man younger than 35 in good health. Some clones in this sample may be carry-over from other donors' samples. Material for sequencing was naive CD4+ T cells from PBMCs. Regarding subset: CD45RA+ positively selected. CDR3 sequence (DNA): TGTGCCAGCAGCCTCTTCAAGAACACTGAAGCTTTCTTT. Amino acid sequence: CASSLFKNTEAFF. The whole variable domain, filled in from reference TRBV11-3 and TRBJ1-1, reads EAGVVQSPRYKIIEKKQPVAFWCNPISGHNTLYWYLQNLGQGPELLIRYENEEAVDDSQLPKDRFSAERLKGVDSTLKIQPAELGDSAVYLCASSLFKNTEAFFGQGTRLTVV.